Presented here are 32 T cell receptor beta chains from one specimen sequenced in a study of T cell responses to AZD1222 COVID-19 vaccine. Using immunoSEQ multiplex PCR, the repertoire was profiled, and TCRdb retains in-frame clones only, with some absent. The profile shows tens of thousands of clones, 76% of them singletons. Here the sequenced sample was peripheral blood, taken on day 0 of AZD1222 vaccination. These receptors originate from an adult in good health.

The gene calls are TRBV3-1 (or the pseudogene TRBV3-2) and TRBJ1-1; D uncertain. V was cut by 4 bases and J by 1 base, with 4 bases left in between. The CDR3 is 12 residues long. The germline V gene has CDR1 LGHDT and CDR2 YNNKEL (reference sequence). CDR3 DNA: TGTGCCAGCAGCCCAGGGAACACTGAAGCTTTCTTT. It is translated as CASSPGNTEAFF.

This clone has more than one count but fewer than ten. The gene calls are TRBV11-1 and TRBJ2-1, with TRBD2 matching over 7 bases. Germline V lookup: CDR1 SGHAT, CDR2 FQDESV (reference sequence). Trimming cost V 3 bases and J 3 bases; bases outside gene matches: 5. This CDR3 is 15 amino acids long. The CDR3 DNA reads TGTGCCAGCAGCTTCGGGGAGGGCTACTACAATGAGCAGTTCTTC. The encoded protein is CASSFGEGYYNEQFF.

The V gene is TRBV10-2, the J gene TRBJ2-6, with D perhaps being TRBD1 or TRBD2 (6 bases each). The CDR3 totals 16 residues. Trimming removed 2 bases from V and 3 bases from J, with 11 bases in between. Looked up from germline, CDR1 is WSHSY and CDR2 is SAAADI. The CDR3 DNA sequence: TGCGCCAGCAGTGAGACGGGGGCGCTTGGGGCCAACGTCCTGACTTTC. It codes for CASSETGALGANVLTF.

The rearrangement joins TRBV30 to TRBJ2-3; perhaps D is TRBD1 or TRBD2 (7 bases each). The germline V gene encodes CDR1 GTSNPN and CDR2 SVGIG (reference sequence). The CDR3 is 12 amino acids. The CDR3 here is CAWGGGRGTQYF. CDR3 nucleotides: TGTGCTTGGGGAGGGGGCCGTGGTACGCAGTATTTT.

This clone was seen at least ten times. Other nucleotide sequences from this sample produce the same CDR3. The chain links TRBV21-1 to TRBJ2-7. TRBV21-1 is marked as a pseudogene. CDR3 length equals 16 residues. CDR3 amino acids: CASRGSGEGGGAEQYF. Here the CDR3 DNA reads TGTGCCAGCAGGGGCTCGGGGGAAGGGGGAGGAGCCGAGCAGTACTTC.

The chain is built from TRBV5-1 and TRBJ1-1; D perhaps matches TRBD1 (6 bases). CDR1 SGHRS and CDR2 YFSETQ come from the germline V gene. The CDR3 has 16 amino acids. V was shortened by 0 bases and J by 0 bases, with 12 bases between the two germline ends. As DNA, the CDR3 is TGCGCCAGCAGCTTGGACCCCAGGGGACTGAACACTGAAGCTTTCTTT. It codes for CASSLDPRGLNTEAFF.

This chain links TRBV11-3 with TRBJ2-1; TRBD1 aligns across 12 bases. This CDR3 has 15 residues. The junction had 4 bases not matched to a gene; V was cut back by 3 bases and J by 7 bases. Germline V CDR1 and CDR2: SGHNT, YENEEA. CDR3 region: CASSFPGQGANEQFF. In nucleotides, the CDR3 is TGTGCCAGCAGCTTCCCGGGACAGGGGGCAAATGAGCAGTTCTTC.

The chain carries TRBV19 and TRBJ1-2; 9 bases match TRBD1. Looked up from germline, CDR1 is LNHDA and CDR2 is SQIVND (reference sequence). The J segment lost 4 bases and the V segment lost 5 bases, leaving 11 bases of the junction unmatched. The CDR3 runs to 16 residues. CDR3 DNA sequence: TGTGCCAGTAGTGACAACAACAGGGGGCTGAGCTATGGCTACACCTTC. Encoded protein: CASSDNNRGLSYGYTF.

The CDR3 DNA sequence: TGTGCCAGCAGTTTCATTACGCAGTATTTT. Its translation is CASSFITQYF. This rearrangement joins TRBV28 to TRBJ2-3; unclear D gene. This CDR3 comprises 10 residues. V lost 3 bases and J lost 8, with 3 bases in between. Germline-derived CDR1 and CDR2 are MDHEN and SYDVKM.

The chain couples TRBV10-3 to TRBJ1-5; D unclear. The CDR3 sequence is 14 residues long. V was cut by 2 bases and J by 2 bases, with 7 bases left in between. In germline, CDR1 is ENHRY, CDR2 SYGVKD. CDR3 protein: CAISEGFGNQPQHF. In nucleotides, the CDR3 is TGTGCCATCAGTGAGGGGTTCGGCAATCAGCCCCAGCATTTT.

This clone occurred many times. The chain uses TRBV28 and TRBJ2-1; 9 bases are a match to TRBD2. The ends lost 1 base at V and 2 bases at J; junction bases unmatched: 12. The V gene's germline CDR1 is MDHEN and CDR2 SYDVKM. This CDR3 is built from 19 residues. The CDR3 nucleotides read TGTGCCAGCAGTTTATTAGCAGTGGGTAGCGGGGGAACCTACAATGAGCAGTTCTTC. The encoded protein is CASSLLAVGSGGTYNEQFF.

V gene TRBV7-2 combines with J gene TRBJ2-3; D unclear. CDR1 is SGHTA and CDR2 is FQGNSA in the germline V gene. The CDR3 runs 18 residues. V was clipped by 0 bases and J by 4 bases, with 20 bases between them. The CDR3 DNA sequence: TGTGCCAGCAGCTTAGCAGATCCCAGACCTGGCCCCCCAGATACGCAGTATTTT. Protein sequence: CASSLADPRPGPPDTQYF.

The CDR3: CASSLGTGANSPLHF. CDR3 sequence (DNA): TGCGCCAGCAGCTTGGGAACAGGGGCTAATTCACCCCTCCACTTT. The chain is built from TRBV5-1 and TRBJ1-6, with 7 positions matching TRBD1. CDR1 and CDR2 from the germline V gene are SGHRS and YFSETQ. This CDR3 is 15 amino acids long. V was pared by 0 bases and J by 6 bases, with 3 bases of the junction left unmatched.

The rearrangement joins TRBV28 to TRBJ1-1, with D perhaps TRBD1 (6 bases). In germline, CDR1 is MDHEN, CDR2 SYDVKM. The CDR3 consists of 12 residues. Trimming shortened V by 7 bases and J by 7 bases, and 13 bases separated the two germline ends. The CDR3 coding sequence is TGTGCCAGCACCGTGGACAGCTATGAAGCTTTCTTT. Encoded protein: CASTVDSYEAFF.

This clone appeared a single time. The CDR3, as DNA: TGTGCCAGTTCGGGGGACAGGGCCTCTAAGCCCCAGCATTTT. Its translation: CASSGDRASKPQHF. The J gene is TRBJ1-5, the V gene TRBV18; TRBD1 agrees at 9 bases. Losses at the gene ends were 9 bases for V and 8 bases for J; bases not matched to a gene: 11. This CDR3 spans 14 amino acids. Germline V lookup: CDR1 KGHSH, CDR2 LQKENI.

The rearrangement joins TRBV28 to TRBJ2-5; the D is unclear. Per the germline V gene, CDR1 is MDHEN and CDR2 is SYDVKM. This CDR3 region has 10 residues. V was clipped by 6 bases and J by 4 bases, with 3 bases between them. CDR3 nucleotides: TGTGCCAGCAGGGGAGAGACCCAGTACTTC. Encoded protein: CASRGETQYF.

The genes are TRBV28 and TRBJ1-4, with D unclear. The CDR3 contains 13 residues. V lost 8 bases, J lost 6 bases, and 13 bases lay in between. From germline, CDR1 is MDHEN and CDR2 SYDVKM. In DNA form, the CDR3 reads TGTGCCAGCTCAGCGGTCCTCTATGAAAAACTGTTTTTT. Protein product: CASSAVLYEKLFF. The variable domain in full, with the rest retrieved from reference TRBV28 and TRBJ1-4, is DVKVTQSSRYLVKRTGEKVFLECVQDMDHENMFWYRQDPGLGLRLIYFSYDVKMKEKGDIPEGYSVSREKKERFSLILESASTNQTSMYLCASSAVLYEKLFFGSGTQLSVL.

The chain links TRBV11-2 to TRBJ2-7; TRBD2 matches at 10 bases. V trimming: 0 bases; J trimming: 3 bases; junction bases outside the gene matches: 2. This CDR3 comprises 15 residues. Germline V gene lookup returns CDR1 SGHAT and CDR2 FQNNGV. The CDR3 here is CASSLEASGGYEQYF. As DNA, the CDR3 is TGTGCCAGCAGCTTAGAGGCTAGCGGGGGCTACGAGCAGTACTTC.

This clone was detected only a few times. The genes are TRBV19 and TRBJ1-2; TRBD1 might be the D (6 bases). Germline assignment: CDR1 LNHDA and CDR2 SQIVND (reference sequence). This CDR3 comprises 12 residues. V was cut by 7 bases and J by 6 bases, with 12 bases left in between. CDR3: CASTVGADGYTF. In nucleotides, the CDR3 is TGTGCCAGTACCGTGGGGGCGGATGGCTACACCTTC.

The chain recombines TRBV18 with TRBJ2-5; D not certain. Trimming stripped 0 bases from V and 0 bases from J, with 14 bases between. The V gene's germline CDR1 is KGHSH and CDR2 LQKENI. The CDR3 loop spans 17 amino acids. The CDR3 coding sequence is TGTGCCAGCTCACCACCGATGGGCACATCGAACCAAGAGACCCAGTACTTC. It translates to CASSPPMGTSNQETQYF.

The V gene is TRBV4-1, the J gene TRBJ1-4; D call uncertain. Trimming stripped 0 bases from V and 0 bases from J, with 8 bases between. The CDR3 runs 16 residues. The germline CDR1 and CDR2 sequences are MGHRA and YSYEKL. CDR3 in DNA: TGCGCCAGCAGCCAAGAACTCGAAGCAACTAATGAAAAACTGTTTTTT. This gives the protein CASSQELEATNEKLFF.

The J gene is TRBJ1-1, the V gene TRBV7-2; D is possibly TRBD1 (5 bases). Germline V gene lookup returns CDR1 SGHTA and CDR2 FQGNSA. CDR3 size: 13 residues. V lost 1 base to trimming and J lost 6 bases, with 9 bases between them. DNA for the CDR3: TGTGCCAGCAGCTTAGGGGGGAGTGCTGAAGCTTTCTTT. It specifies CASSLGGSAEAFF.

The sample holds a few counts of this clone. V is TRBV5-5 and J is TRBJ2-7, with D possibly being TRBD1 (6 bases). Trimming left V 0 bases short and J 2 bases short, with 12 bases between. This CDR3 has 15 residues. CDR1 and CDR2 (germline): SGHKS, YYEKEE (reference sequence). CDR3 bases: TGTGCCAGCAGCTTGGCAGTACAGGGACCCTACGAGCAGTACTTC. This translates into CASSLAVQGPYEQYF.

This clone was seen a handful of times. The chain uses TRBV20-1 and TRBJ1-5, with D possibly matching TRBD1 (6 bases). This CDR3 has 14 amino acids. Trimming pared 3 bases from V and 4 bases from J, leaving 13 bases between. Germline CDR1 reads DFQATT; CDR2 reads SNEGSKA (reference sequence). CDR3 coding DNA: TGCAGTGCTAGTCCTGACCAGGGGAATCAGCCCCAGCATTTT. This translates into CSASPDQGNQPQHF.

The gene calls are TRBV27 and TRBJ1-2, with 10 bases matching TRBD1. CDR1 is MNHEY and CDR2 is SMNVEV in the germline V gene (reference sequence). The CDR3 is 14 residues long. Unmatched junction bases numbered 6, after V lost 4 bases and J lost 7 bases. This CDR3 is CASSWGQGNGGYTF. For the CDR3, the DNA is TGTGCCAGCAGTTGGGGACAGGGGAACGGTGGCTACACCTTC.

This clone came up a few times. The chain joins TRBV11-3 to TRBJ2-1; a weak D match, TRBD2 (7 bases). The CDR3 is 16 amino acids. Germline CDR1 SGHNT, CDR2 YENEEA. V lost 1 base to trimming and J lost 3 bases, with 13 bases between them. The CDR3, as DNA: TGTGCCAGCAGCTTAGGTCGGGGGGCGGACTACAATGAGCAGTTCTTC. Amino acids: CASSLGRGADYNEQFF.

V usage is TRBV6-1 and J usage is TRBJ1-5, with a possible D match to TRBD1 (6 bases). Germline CDR1 and CDR2: MNHNS and SASEGT. V lost 3 bases to trimming and J lost 7 bases, with 10 bases between them. The CDR3 spans 13 residues. DNA of the CDR3: TGTGCCAGCAGTGAGGGGGCGCGGCAGCCCCAGCATTTT. Translation gives CASSEGARQPQHF.

The chain joins TRBV7-2 to TRBJ2-5; a possible D gene is TRBD1 (6 bases). The CDR3 runs to 14 residues. Looked up from germline, CDR1 is SGHTA and CDR2 is FQGNSA. V lost 1 base, J lost 5 bases, and 11 bases lay in between. The CDR3 DNA is TGTGCCAGCAGCTTAGGGCTAAGGGGGGAGACCCAGTACTTC. This translates into CASSLGLRGETQYF.

V and J are TRBV19 and TRBJ1-1, with D perhaps matching TRBD1 (6 bases). The CDR3 runs 14 residues. Germline loops: CDR1 LNHDA, CDR2 SQIVND (reference sequence). Trimming left V 5 bases short and J 6 bases short, with 16 bases between. The CDR3 region is CASSQSGGYAEAFF. CDR3 sequence (DNA): TGTGCCAGTAGTCAATCCGGGGGCTACGCTGAAGCTTTCTTT.

This clone showed up just a few times. The rearrangement links TRBV25-1 to TRBJ2-3, with TRBD2 matching 10 bases. This CDR3 has 15 residues. Per germline, CDR1 MGHDK and CDR2 SYGVNS. Unmatched junction bases numbered 3, after V lost 4 bases and J lost 2 bases. In nucleotides, the CDR3 is TGTGCCAGCAGTGGCCTAGCGGGGGCCACAGATACGCAGTATTTT. It translates to CASSGLAGATDTQYF.

V is TRBV6-2 or TRBV6-3 and J is TRBJ2-1; D call uncertain. The CDR3 has 13 residues. Germline CDR1 is MNHEY and CDR2 is SVGEGT. The ends were cut back, 5 bases at V and 7 bases at J, with 12 bases in the middle. The CDR3 DNA follows: TGTGCCAGCAGTACTCTCGGTACGAATGAGCAGTTCTTC. The encoded protein is CASSTLGTNEQFF.

The rearrangement joins TRBV7-2 to TRBJ2-4, with D maybe TRBD2 (5 bases). Between the trimmed V and J ends, which lost 3 bases and 8 bases, there was a span of 11 bases. This CDR3 is 13 amino acids long. The germline gives CDR1 SGHTA, CDR2 FQGNSA. CDR3: CASSFFGEHIQYF. In DNA, the CDR3 is TGTGCCAGCAGCTTCTTCGGGGAGCACATTCAGTACTTC.